These 26 T cell receptor beta chains were sequenced from one sample in a study of response to subunit inactivated influenza vaccine. MiXCR, run by TCRdb on the RT-PCR reads, gives a single entry per CDR3 protein. The table records under 950,000 distinct CDR3 sequences, roughly 20% of them present only once. Sequences were derived from PBMCs from blood, sampled more than 4 days after vaccination. The source of these receptors is a man aged 45-65 years who received an inactivated influenza vaccine.

The V and J genes are TRBV5-6 and TRBJ2-1; unclear D gene. The CDR3 covers 15 residues. The V end lost 2 bases, the J end lost 4 bases, and 13 bases lay between the germline ends. Germline CDR1 is SGHDT and CDR2 is YYEEEE. The CDR3 DNA reads TGTGCCAGCAGCTTCGGGCCAGCCAGTTACAATGAGCAGTTCTTC. Encoded protein: CASSFGPASYNEQFF. Full variable domain (remainder filled in from reference TRBV5-6 and TRBJ2-1): DAGVTQSPTHLIKTRGQQVTLRCSPKSGHDTVSWYQQALGQGPQFIFQYYEEEERQRGNFPDRFSGHQFPNYSSELNVNALLLGDSALYLCASSFGPASYNEQFFGPGTRLTVL.

This rearrangement joins TRBV9 to TRBJ2-1; 7 nucleotides match TRBD2. Germline V CDR1 and CDR2: SGDLS, YYNGEE. The length of the CDR3 is 16 residues. With 0 bases clipped from V and 1 base from J, the junction kept 4 bases outside the gene matches. For the CDR3, the DNA is TGTGCCAGCAGCGTAGGTGGGCGGGGGTCCTACAATGAGCAGTTCTTC. Encoded protein: CASSVGGRGSYNEQFF.

This clonotype was seen at least ten times. This rearrangement joins TRBV6-2 or TRBV6-3 to TRBJ2-1; D is possibly TRBD2 (6 bases). The germline CDR1 and CDR2 sequences are MNHEY and SVGEGT. The CDR3 has 13 residues. The V end lost 6 bases, the J end lost 14 bases, and 20 bases lay between the germline ends. CDR3 in amino acids: CASSPYRARGEFF. CDR3 sequence (DNA): TGTGCCAGCAGCCCATACCGGGCCCGCGGGGAGTTCTTC.

The chain has TRBV5-1 and TRBJ2-1; a possible D gene is TRBD2 (7 bases). Trimming left V 1 base short and J 1 base short, with 24 bases between. The CDR3 sequence is 20 residues long. Per the germline V gene, CDR1 is SGHRS and CDR2 is YFSETQ. CDR3 loop: CASSLNQRGGSLSSYNEQFF. The CDR3 coding sequence is TGCGCCAGCAGCTTGAACCAGAGGGGGGGTTCCCTCTCTTCCTACAATGAGCAGTTCTTC.

This clonotype was counted at least ten times. This chain joins TRBV7-9 and TRBJ2-1, with D perhaps TRBD1 (5 bases). Germline loops: CDR1 SEHNR, CDR2 FQNEAQ (reference sequence). The CDR3 loop spans 16 amino acids. V was pared by 1 base and J by 8 bases, with 18 bases between. The CDR3 nucleotides are TGTGCCAGCAGCTTAGACTGGCAGGGTTCATACTATGAGCAGTTCTTC. This sequence encodes CASSLDWQGSYYEQFF.

As for this clonotype: A read error is likely, as this CDR3 ends without the conserved phenylalanine or tryptophan. The chain employs TRBV27 and TRBJ2-3; no clear D. CDR1 is MNHEY and CDR2 is SMNVEV in the germline V gene (reference sequence). The CDR3 has 14 residues. Between the trimmed V and J ends, which lost 3 bases and 6 bases, there was a span of 13 bases. Written as DNA, the CDR3 is TGTGCCAGCAGTTTCTCCCGTTGGTTTGATACGCAGTATCTT. It is translated as CASSFSRWFDTQYL.

The V and J genes are TRBV6-2 or TRBV6-3 and TRBJ2-5; TRBD2 agrees at 12 bases. Germline V gene lookup returns CDR1 MNHEY and CDR2 SVGEGT. V lost 0 bases, J lost 2 bases, and 4 bases stayed unmatched. The length of the CDR3 is 17 residues. In DNA, the CDR3 is TGTGCCAGCAGTTACTCGTGGACTAGCGGGGTTCAAGAGACCCAGTACTTC. Protein product: CASSYSWTSGVQETQYF.

This chain links TRBV6-2 or TRBV6-3 with TRBJ1-5; TRBD1 agrees at 8 bases. CDR3 length: 16 amino acids. The germline CDR1 and CDR2 sequences are MNHEY and SVGEGT. V gave up 5 bases and J gave up 1 base; unmatched junction bases: 7. This CDR3 reads CASSRTGKVSNQPQHF. The CDR3, as DNA: TGTGCCAGCAGTAGGACAGGGAAGGTGAGCAATCAGCCCCAGCATTTT.

A few counts support this clonotype. The chain couples TRBV19 to TRBJ2-7; the D is unclear. CDR1 and CDR2 (germline): LNHDA, SQIVND (reference sequence). CDR3 length: 13 amino acids. Trimming removed 5 bases at V and 7 bases at J, with 15 bases between. CDR3 region: CASSWSILQEQYF. CDR3 in DNA: TGTGCCAGTAGTTGGTCCATCTTGCAGGAGCAGTACTTC.

The rearrangement links TRBV28 to TRBJ2-2; tentative D call: TRBD2 (5 bases). V gave up 5 bases and J gave up 4 bases, with 17 bases separating them. CDR3 length: 16 amino acids. Germline loops: CDR1 MDHEN, CDR2 SYDVKM. In DNA, the CDR3 is TGTGCCAGCAGTGCGGGTTTCGGGTTAGGCACCGGGGAGCTGTTTTTT. Residues: CASSAGFGLGTGELFF.

This chain uses TRBV5-1 with TRBJ2-3; 9 nucleotides line up with TRBD2. The germline V gene has CDR1 SGHRS and CDR2 YFSETQ. The CDR3 totals 16 residues. V shed 2 bases, J shed 1 base, and the junction held 5 bases outside the gene matches. CDR3 sequence (DNA): TGCGCCAGCAGCTTTTTAGCGGGGGAGGGCACAGATACGCAGTATTTT. Translating gives CASSFLAGEGTDTQYF.

The rearrangement uses TRBV4-2 and TRBJ2-7; D is uncertain. The CDR3 runs to 9 residues. Trimming shortened V by 10 bases and J by 3 bases, and 4 bases separated the two germline ends. Germline CDR1 and CDR2: LGHNA and YNFKEQ. The CDR3 DNA is TGTGCCAACTACTACGAGCAGTACTTC. Its translation is CANYYEQYF.

This clonotype showed up just a few times. The chain uses TRBV5-1 and TRBJ1-6; a weak D match, TRBD1 (6 bases). Trimming stripped 0 bases from V and 7 bases from J, with 11 bases between. Germline CDR1 and CDR2: SGHRS and YFSETQ. The CDR3 runs to 15 residues. The CDR3 region is CASSLGPGANSPLHF. CDR3 nucleotide sequence: TGCGCCAGCAGCTTGGGGCCAGGGGCAAATTCACCCCTCCACTTT.

The rearrangement joins TRBV24-1 to TRBJ2-1; 10 bases map to TRBD2. The length of the CDR3 is 14 residues. With V trimmed by 7 bases and J by 4 bases, 3 bases remained unmatched. Germline CDR1 reads KGHDR; CDR2 reads SFDVKD. The DNA for the CDR3 is TGTGCCACCAGGGGTAGCGGGAGGTACAATGAGCAGTTCTTC. As protein: CATRGSGRYNEQFF.

There are a few counts of this clonotype. V and J are TRBV7-9 and TRBJ2-3, with 7 bases that match TRBD1. From germline, CDR1 is SEHNR and CDR2 FQNEAQ (reference sequence). J lost 2 bases, V lost 4 bases, and 12 bases had no gene match. The CDR3 runs to 17 residues. This CDR3 is CASSSTVTGSHTDTQYF. CDR3 DNA: TGTGCCAGCAGCTCCACGGTGACAGGGTCACACACAGATACGCAGTATTTT. Full variable domain (remainder filled in from reference TRBV7-9 and TRBJ2-3): DTGVSQNPRHKITKRGQNVTFRCDPISEHNRLYWYRQTLGQGPEFLTYFQNEAQLEKSRLLSDRFSAERPKGSFSTLEIQRTEQGDSAMYLCASSSTVTGSHTDTQYFGPGTRLTVL.

The J gene is TRBJ2-7, the V gene TRBV5-8; TRBD2 matches at 9 bases. This CDR3 has 14 residues. V dropped 0 bases and J dropped 4; count of bases not matched to a gene: 2. Germline lookup yields CDR1 SGHTS and CDR2 YDEGEE. CDR3 sequence (DNA): TGTGCCAGCAGCTTGGGGACTAGCGATTACGAGCAGTACTTC. This translates into CASSLGTSDYEQYF.

This clonotype was detected only a few times. The chain uses TRBV20-1 and TRBJ2-1, with 7 positions matching TRBD1. The CDR3 length is 16 residues. With 2 bases clipped from V and 3 bases from J, the junction kept 10 bases outside the gene matches. The V gene's germline CDR1 is DFQATT and CDR2 SNEGSKA (reference sequence). The CDR3 DNA reads as TGCAGTGCTAGAAACTTCCACCGGGACAGCTACAATGAGCAGTTCTTC. Protein: CSARNFHRDSYNEQFF.

This clonotype was seen repeatedly, ten times or more. This chain joins TRBV5-1 and TRBJ2-1; D ambiguous. V dropped 7 bases and J dropped 6 bases, with 14 bases sitting between them. Germline V lookup: CDR1 SGHRS, CDR2 YFSETQ. The CDR3 extends over 13 amino acids. The CDR3 loop reads CASHNEVGNEQFF. CDR3 DNA sequence: TGCGCCAGCCACAACGAGGTTGGCAATGAGCAGTTCTTC. Full variable domain (missing parts from reference TRBV5-1 and TRBJ2-1): KAGVTQTPRYLIKTRGQQVTLSCSPISGHRSVSWYQQTPGQGLQFLFEYFSETQRNKGNFPGRFSGRQFSNSRSEMNVSTLELGDSALYLCASHNEVGNEQFFGPGTRLTVL.

The table lists this clonotype with a few counts. This sequence joins TRBV7-2 and TRBJ2-5, with D possibly called TRBD1 or TRBD2 (5 bases each). Germline CDR1 SGHTA, CDR2 FQGNSA. The length of the CDR3 is 13 residues. The V end was cut by 5 bases, the J end by 1 base, with 8 bases between. Here the CDR3 DNA reads TGTGCCAGCAGCCGGGACCCCCAAGAGACCCAGTACTTC. It is translated as CASSRDPQETQYF.

This clonotype has only a few counts. The rearrangement links TRBV9 to TRBJ2-5, with 9 positions matching TRBD2. Germline V gene data show CDR1 as SGDLS and CDR2 as YYNGEE. J lost 2 bases, V lost 5 bases, and 4 bases had no gene match. This CDR3 has 14 residues. CDR3: CASSVLAGQETQYF. The CDR3 nucleotides are TGTGCCAGCAGTGTCCTAGCGGGGCAAGAGACCCAGTACTTC.

This clonotype came up a few times. V gene TRBV12-3 or TRBV12-4 combines with J gene TRBJ2-1, with 11 bases matching TRBD2. With V trimmed by 3 bases and J by 8 bases, 3 bases remained unmatched. CDR3 length: 14 amino acids. The CDR3 DNA reads TGTGCCAGCAGTTTCCTAGCGGGAGGATATGAGCAGTTCTTC. Amino acid sequence: CASSFLAGGYEQFF.

The V gene is TRBV14, the J gene TRBJ2-7; D is ambiguous. The CDR3 consists of 11 residues. Trimming removed 3 bases at V and 7 bases at J, with 7 bases between. Germline CDR1 reads SGHDN; CDR2 reads FVKESK. The CDR3 DNA reads TGTGCCAGCAGCCACGGGTGGGAGCAGTACTTC. It is translated as CASSHGWEQYF.

The CDR3 loop is CASSLAEATYNEQFF. The DNA for the CDR3 is TGCGCCAGCAGCCTAGCGGAAGCCACCTACAATGAGCAGTTCTTC. This chain connects TRBV5-1 to TRBJ2-1; 7 bases are shared with TRBD2. The CDR3 has 15 amino acids. Germline CDR1 SGHRS, CDR2 YFSETQ. V dropped 4 bases and J dropped 2; count of bases not matched to a gene: 6.

A few counts support this clonotype. Written as DNA, the CDR3 is TGTGCCATCATGACAGGGGGAGAGACCCAGTACTTC. It translates to CAIMTGGETQYF. The gene calls are TRBV7-9 and TRBJ2-5, with 9 bases fitting TRBD1. The CDR3 consists of 12 residues. Germline-derived CDR1 and CDR2 are SEHNR and FQNEAQ (reference sequence). The ends lost 10 bases at V and 4 bases at J; junction bases unmatched: 4.

This rearrangement joins TRBV29-1 to TRBJ2-7; D is perhaps TRBD1 or TRBD2 (5 bases each). Germline V gene data show CDR1 as SQVTM and CDR2 as ANQGSEA. V was shortened by 4 bases and J by 3 bases, with 16 bases between the two germline ends. CDR3 length: 14 amino acids. As DNA, the CDR3 is TGCAGCGTTGCTCTTCTCAGGGACGACTACGAGCAGTACTTC. It yields the protein CSVALLRDDYEQYF.

This clonotype has just a few counts. This sequence joins TRBV4-1 and TRBJ2-3; 9 nucleotides match TRBD1. Germline V lookup: CDR1 MGHRA, CDR2 YSYEKL. The V gene end was trimmed by 3 bases and the J gene end by 4 bases; junction bases not matched to a gene: 14. The CDR3 totals 18 residues. CDR3 nucleotides: TGCGCCAGCAGCCACGAGCCCTCCCGGGACAGGGAATCAGATACGCAGTATTTT. It specifies CASSHEPSRDRESDTQYF.